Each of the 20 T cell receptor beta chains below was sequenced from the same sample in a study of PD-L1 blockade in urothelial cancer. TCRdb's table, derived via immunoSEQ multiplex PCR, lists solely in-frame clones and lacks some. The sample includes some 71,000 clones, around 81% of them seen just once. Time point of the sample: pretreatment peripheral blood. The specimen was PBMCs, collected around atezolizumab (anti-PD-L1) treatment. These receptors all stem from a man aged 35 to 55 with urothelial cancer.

CDR3 protein: CATNRAFTGEQYF. DNA of the CDR3: TGTGCCACCAACCGAGCGTTTACCGGCGAGCAGTACTTC. The chain is built from TRBV15 and TRBJ2-7; no reliable D call. This CDR3 is built from 13 residues. V was trimmed by 7 bases and J by 6 bases, leaving 16 bases between them. Germline loops: CDR1 LNHNV, CDR2 YYDKDF (reference sequence).

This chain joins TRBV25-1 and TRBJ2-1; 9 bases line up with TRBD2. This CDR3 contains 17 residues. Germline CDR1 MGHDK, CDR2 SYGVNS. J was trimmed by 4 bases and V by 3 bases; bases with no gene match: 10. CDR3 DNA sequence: TGTGCCAGCAGTGACCCAATGACTAGCGGAATTTACAATGAGCAGTTCTTC. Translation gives CASSDPMTSGIYNEQFF.

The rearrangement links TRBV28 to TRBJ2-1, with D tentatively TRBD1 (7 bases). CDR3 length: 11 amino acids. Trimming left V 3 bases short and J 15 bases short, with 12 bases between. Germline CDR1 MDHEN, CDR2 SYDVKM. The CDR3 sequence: CASSFRQGGFF. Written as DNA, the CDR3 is TGTGCCAGCAGTTTCCGACAGGGAGGGTTCTTC.

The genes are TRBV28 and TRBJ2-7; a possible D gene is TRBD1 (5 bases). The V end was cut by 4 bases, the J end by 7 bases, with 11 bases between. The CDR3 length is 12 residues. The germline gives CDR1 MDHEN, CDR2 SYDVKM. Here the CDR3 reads CASSSTVREQYF. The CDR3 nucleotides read TGTGCCAGCAGTTCGACAGTTAGGGAGCAGTACTTC.

The CDR3 nucleotides read TGCGCCAGCAGCCGTTACGCGACTAGCGGGAGTACCAATGAGCAGTTCTTC. Amino acid sequence: CASSRYATSGSTNEQFF. V and J are TRBV4-1 and TRBJ2-1; TRBD2 matches at 12 bases. The J segment lost 6 bases and the V segment lost 4 bases, leaving 10 bases of the junction unmatched. The length of the CDR3 is 17 residues. Per the germline V gene, CDR1 is MGHRA and CDR2 is YSYEKL.

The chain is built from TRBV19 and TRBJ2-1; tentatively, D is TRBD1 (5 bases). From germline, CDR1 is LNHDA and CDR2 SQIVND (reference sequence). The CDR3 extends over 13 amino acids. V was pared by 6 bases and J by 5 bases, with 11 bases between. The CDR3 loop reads CASSGDSNNEQFF. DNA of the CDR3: TGTGCCAGTAGCGGTGACAGCAACAATGAGCAGTTCTTC.

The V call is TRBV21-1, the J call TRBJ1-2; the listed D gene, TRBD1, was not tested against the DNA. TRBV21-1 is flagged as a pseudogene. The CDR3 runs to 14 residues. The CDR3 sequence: CASSPTGLFGGYTF. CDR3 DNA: TGTGCCAGCAGCCCGACAGGGCTATTCGGGGGCTACACCTTC.

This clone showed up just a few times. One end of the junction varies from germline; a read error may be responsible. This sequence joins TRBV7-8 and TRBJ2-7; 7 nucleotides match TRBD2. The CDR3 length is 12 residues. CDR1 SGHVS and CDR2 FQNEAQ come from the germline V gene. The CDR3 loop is CASSSRGVIAGF. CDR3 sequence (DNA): TGTGCCAGCAGTTCACGGGGGGTAATAGCAGGCTTC. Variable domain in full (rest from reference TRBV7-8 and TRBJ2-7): GAGVSQSPRYKVAKRGQDVALRCDPISGHVSLFWYQQALGQGPEFLTYFQNEAQLDKSGLPSDRFFAERPEGSVSTLKIQRTQQEDSAVYLCASSSRGVIAGFGPGTRLTVT.

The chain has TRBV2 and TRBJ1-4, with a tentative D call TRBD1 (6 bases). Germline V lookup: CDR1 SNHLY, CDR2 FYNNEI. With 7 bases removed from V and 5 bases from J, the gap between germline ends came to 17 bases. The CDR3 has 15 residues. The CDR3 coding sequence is TGTGCCAGCACTGGGGTACAGGGAGCAAATGAAAAACTGTTTTTT. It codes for CASTGVQGANEKLFF.

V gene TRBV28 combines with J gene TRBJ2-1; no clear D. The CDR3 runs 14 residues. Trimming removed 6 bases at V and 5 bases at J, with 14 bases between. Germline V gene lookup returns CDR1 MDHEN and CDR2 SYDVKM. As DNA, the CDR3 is TGTGCCAGCAGCCTCCCAGCGCCTAACAATGAGCAGTTCTTC. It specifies CASSLPAPNNEQFF. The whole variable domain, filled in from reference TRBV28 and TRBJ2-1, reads DVKVTQSSRYLVKRTGEKVFLECVQDMDHENMFWYRQDPGLGLRLIYFSYDVKMKEKGDIPEGYSVSREKKERFSLILESASTNQTSMYLCASSLPAPNNEQFFGPGTRLTVL.

The CDR3 DNA sequence: TGTGCCAGCAGTTACTCGATAACAGCCAATCAGCCCCAGCATTTT. This translates into CASSYSITANQPQHF. The rearrangement links TRBV6-5 to TRBJ1-5; no definite D call. The ends were cut back, 0 bases at V and 3 bases at J, with 9 bases in the middle. Germline V gives CDR1 MNHEY, CDR2 SVGAGI. CDR3 length: 15 amino acids.

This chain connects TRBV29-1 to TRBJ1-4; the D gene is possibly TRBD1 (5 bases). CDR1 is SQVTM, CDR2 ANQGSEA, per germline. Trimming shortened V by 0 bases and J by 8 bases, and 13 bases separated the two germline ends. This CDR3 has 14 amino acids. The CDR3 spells CSVEDRSGGEKLFF. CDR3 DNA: TGCAGCGTTGAAGATAGGTCGGGGGGGGAAAAACTGTTTTTT.

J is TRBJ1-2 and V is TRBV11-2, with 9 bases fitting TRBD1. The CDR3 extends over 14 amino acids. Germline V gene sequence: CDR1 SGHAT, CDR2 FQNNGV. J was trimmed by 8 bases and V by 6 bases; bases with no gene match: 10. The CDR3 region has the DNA TGTGCCAGCAGGCCAACAGGGGGCTCGGAAGGCTACACCTTC. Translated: CASRPTGGSEGYTF. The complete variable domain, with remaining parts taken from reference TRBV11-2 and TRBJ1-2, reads EAGVAQSPRYKIIEKRQSVAFWCNPISGHATLYWYQQILGQGPKLLIQFQNNGVVDDSQLPKDRFSAERLKGVDSTLKIQPAKLEDSAVYLCASRPTGGSEGYTFGSGTRLTVV.

CDR3 region: CASSQEVQGAYGYTF. The CDR3 DNA follows: TGCGCCAGCAGCCAAGAAGTTCAGGGGGCCTATGGCTACACCTTC. This chain links TRBV4-3 with TRBJ1-2, with 8 positions matching TRBD1. V trimming: 0 bases; J trimming: 4 bases; junction bases outside the gene matches: 4. The CDR3 totals 15 residues. Germline-derived CDR1 and CDR2 are LGHNA and YSLEER.

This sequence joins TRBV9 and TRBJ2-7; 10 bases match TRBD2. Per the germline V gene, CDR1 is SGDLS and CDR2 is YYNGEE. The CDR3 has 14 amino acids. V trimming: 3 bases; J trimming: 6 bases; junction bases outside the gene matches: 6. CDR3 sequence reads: CASSALAGEGEQYF. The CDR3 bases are TGTGCCAGCAGCGCGCTAGCGGGAGAAGGCGAGCAGTACTTC.

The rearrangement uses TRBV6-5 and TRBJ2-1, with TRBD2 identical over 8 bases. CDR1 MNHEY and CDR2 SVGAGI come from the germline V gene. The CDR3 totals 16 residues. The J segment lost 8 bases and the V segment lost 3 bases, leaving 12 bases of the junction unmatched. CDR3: CASSYDPGGPRDEQFF. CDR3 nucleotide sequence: TGTGCCAGCAGTTATGATCCGGGAGGGCCGAGGGATGAGCAGTTCTTC.

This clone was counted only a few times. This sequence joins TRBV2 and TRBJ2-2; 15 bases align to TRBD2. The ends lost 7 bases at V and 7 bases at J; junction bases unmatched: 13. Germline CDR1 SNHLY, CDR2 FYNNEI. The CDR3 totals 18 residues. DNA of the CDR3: TGTGCCAGCAAGGACGGACTAGCGGGAGGGCAGCGGATCGGGGAGCTGTTTTTT. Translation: CASKDGLAGGQRIGELFF.

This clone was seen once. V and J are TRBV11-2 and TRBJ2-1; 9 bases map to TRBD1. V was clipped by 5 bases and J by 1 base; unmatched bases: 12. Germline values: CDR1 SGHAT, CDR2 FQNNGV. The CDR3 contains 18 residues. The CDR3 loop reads CASSIGQGLGISYNEQFF. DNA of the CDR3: TGTGCCAGCAGCATCGGACAGGGGTTGGGGATATCCTACAATGAGCAGTTCTTC.

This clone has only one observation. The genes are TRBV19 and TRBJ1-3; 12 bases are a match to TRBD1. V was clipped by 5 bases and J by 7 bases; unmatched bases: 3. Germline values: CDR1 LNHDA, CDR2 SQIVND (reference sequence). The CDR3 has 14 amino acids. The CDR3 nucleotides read TGTGCCAGTAGTCCGGGACAGGGGGCGAACACCATATATTTT. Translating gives CASSPGQGANTIYF.

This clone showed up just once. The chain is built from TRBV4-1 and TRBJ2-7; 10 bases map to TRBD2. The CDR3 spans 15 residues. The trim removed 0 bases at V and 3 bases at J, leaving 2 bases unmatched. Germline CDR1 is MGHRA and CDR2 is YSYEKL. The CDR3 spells CASSQELAGDYEQYF. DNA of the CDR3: TGCGCCAGCAGCCAAGAGCTAGCGGGAGACTACGAGCAGTACTTC.